The 27 T cell receptor beta chains given below trace back to one sample, sequenced in a study of beta chain features in type 1 diabetes. The authors reverse transcribed all of the isolated RNA, so sequencing captured expressed TCRB transcripts. Libraries were prepared by immunoSEQ multiplex PCR; TCRdb keeps only in-frame clonotypes and omits some of them. The table includes 350,000 to 400,000 clones, over 12% detected once. Material for sequencing was naive CD4+ T cells from blood. The source is a woman younger than 35 in good health.

The chain employs TRBV9 and TRBJ1-3; D ambiguous. The V gene's germline CDR1 is SGDLS and CDR2 YYNGEE. Deletions cut 0 bases from V and 0 bases from J, with 10 bases between. The CDR3 is 16 residues long. CDR3 DNA sequence: TGTGCCAGCAGCGTAGGAGGCGGCCCCTCTGGAAACACCATATATTTT. The encoded protein is CASSVGGGPSGNTIYF.

V usage is TRBV2 and J usage is TRBJ2-1, with TRBD2 identical over 12 bases. Trimming at V came to 6 bases and at J to 9 bases, leaving 6 bases not matched to a gene. Germline V CDR1 and CDR2: SNHLY, FYNNEI. This CDR3 has 14 residues. The DNA of the CDR3 is TGTGCCAGCAGCCTAGCGGGAGGGGGCATTGAGCAGTTCTTC. Its translation is CASSLAGGGIEQFF.

This chain connects TRBV5-4 to TRBJ1-1, with 7 bases aligning to TRBD1. The V segment lost 4 bases and the J segment 4 bases; nucleotides outside the gene matches: 7. The CDR3 sequence is 14 residues long. From germline, CDR1 is SGHNT and CDR2 YYREEE (reference sequence). CDR3 DNA: TGTGCCAGCAGCCTAGGCGACAGGGTCACTGAAGCTTTCTTT. Protein sequence: CASSLGDRVTEAFF.

This clone has just a few counts. The chain employs TRBV29-1 and TRBJ2-1; D is ambiguous. V was clipped by 8 bases and J by 2 bases, with 7 bases between them. The CDR3 consists of 11 residues. CDR1 SQVTM and CDR2 ANQGSEA come from the germline V gene. CDR3 sequence: CSWAPYNEQFF. The DNA of the CDR3 is TGCAGCTGGGCTCCCTACAATGAGCAGTTCTTC.

The V gene is TRBV5-1, the J gene TRBJ1-5; maybe TRBD1 (6 bases). Deletions cut 1 base from V and 2 bases from J, with 13 bases between. The CDR3 runs 16 residues. Germline V gene lookup returns CDR1 SGHRS and CDR2 YFSETQ. The CDR3 bases are TGCGCCAGCAGCTTGAATGGGGGCATGGGCAATCAGCCCCAGCATTTT. It yields the protein CASSLNGGMGNQPQHF.

CDR3 bases: TGTGCCAGCAGCGGCAAGGGACTTTCAAGTACCCAAGAGACCCAGTACTTC. As protein: CASSGKGLSSTQETQYF. The V call is TRBV7-2, the J call TRBJ2-5; D perhaps matches TRBD2 (6 bases). From germline, CDR1 is SGHTA and CDR2 FQGNSA. This CDR3 has 17 amino acids. V was trimmed by 5 bases and J by 1 base, leaving 20 bases between them.

This clone was observed a few times. The chain recombines TRBV5-1 with TRBJ2-3; 7 positions agree with TRBD2. The CDR3 extends over 15 amino acids. Germline values: CDR1 SGHRS, CDR2 YFSETQ. V was pared by 1 base and J by 3 bases, with 5 bases of the junction left unmatched. CDR3 bases: TGCGCCAGCAGCTTGAAGGGGACTACAACAGATACGCAGTATTTT. As protein: CASSLKGTTTDTQYF.

The chain couples TRBV7-9 to TRBJ1-1; D gene uncertain. The CDR3 extends over 14 amino acids. Trimming pared 1 base from V and 7 bases from J, leaving 13 bases between. Per germline, CDR1 SEHNR and CDR2 FQNEAQ (reference sequence). The CDR3 sequence is CASSLGQAHIEAFF. The DNA of the CDR3 is TGTGCCAGCAGCTTAGGCCAGGCCCATATTGAAGCTTTCTTT.

The rearrangement joins TRBV28 to TRBJ1-1, with 8 bases aligning to TRBD1. The V gene end was trimmed by 4 bases and the J gene end by 6 bases; junction bases not matched to a gene: 10. The CDR3 consists of 15 residues. Germline lookup yields CDR1 MDHEN and CDR2 SYDVKM. The CDR3 spells CASSSQGARYAEAFF. DNA for the CDR3: TGTGCCAGCAGTTCGCAGGGGGCGCGTTATGCTGAAGCTTTCTTT.

This clone was found a few times. The chain combines TRBV4-2 with TRBJ2-7, with 8 bases identical to TRBD1. Germline loops: CDR1 LGHNA, CDR2 YNFKEQ. Trimming removed 0 bases from V and 3 bases from J; junction bases left unmatched: 7. The CDR3 covers 16 residues. This CDR3 is CASSQEYGQGDYEQYF. The CDR3 coding sequence is TGTGCCAGCAGCCAAGAATACGGACAGGGTGACTACGAGCAGTACTTC.

This clone was observed a handful of times. This chain uses TRBV14 with TRBJ2-1; 8 bases match TRBD1. V was clipped by 2 bases and J by 6 bases; unmatched bases: 9. This CDR3 comprises 16 residues. Germline-derived CDR1 and CDR2 are SGHDN and FVKESK. CDR3 region: CASSQPGTGLLNEQFF. DNA of the CDR3: TGTGCCAGCAGCCAACCCGGGACAGGACTCCTCAATGAGCAGTTCTTC.

The table lists this clone with a few counts. The J gene is TRBJ2-1, the V gene TRBV5-4, with TRBD2 matching 15 bases. Trimming took 4 bases from V and 16 from J; bases not matched to a gene: 12. This CDR3 comprises 15 residues. CDR1 is SGHNT and CDR2 is YYREEE in the germline V gene (reference sequence). The CDR3 here is CASSAGTSGRPGPFF. For the CDR3, the DNA is TGTGCCAGCAGCGCAGGGACTAGCGGGAGGCCAGGGCCATTCTTC.

This clone was counted a few times. The chain combines TRBV30 with TRBJ1-4; maybe TRBD1 (6 bases). Germline-derived CDR1 and CDR2 are GTSNPN and SVGIG (reference sequence). Trimming pared 8 bases from V and 5 bases from J, leaving 15 bases between. The CDR3 sequence is 13 residues long. This CDR3 is CARGAQRNEKLFF. DNA for the CDR3: TGTGCCCGGGGGGCTCAGAGGAATGAAAAACTGTTTTTT.

This clone has just a few counts. The chain employs TRBV29-1 and TRBJ1-2; 9 bases line up with TRBD1. The CDR3 is made up of 13 amino acids. Germline-derived CDR1 and CDR2 are SQVTM and ANQGSEA. V lost 7 bases to trimming and J lost 4 bases; unmatched junction nucleotides: 7. In nucleotides, the CDR3 is TGCAGCGCTAGGGACAGGGAGGCCTATGGCTACACCTTC. Encoded protein: CSARDREAYGYTF.

This clone was counted between two and nine times. The V gene is TRBV29-1, the J gene TRBJ2-5, with TRBD2 matching 8 bases. There are 14 residues in the CDR3. Unmatched junction bases numbered 11, after V lost 7 bases and J lost 4 bases. Germline V gene sequence: CDR1 SQVTM, CDR2 ANQGSEA. DNA of the CDR3: TGCAGCGCCGCCCGGCAGGCGGGGGGAGAGACCCAGTACTTC. As protein: CSAARQAGGETQYF.

The chain recombines TRBV25-1 with TRBJ2-1, with TRBD2 matching 10 bases. The germline V gene encodes CDR1 MGHDK and CDR2 SYGVNS. The trim removed 6 bases at V and 6 bases at J, leaving 11 bases unmatched. This CDR3 is built from 16 residues. In nucleotides, the CDR3 is TGTGCCAGCAGAGAAAACGAGCGGGAGGGCCGCAATGAGCAGTTCTTC. It encodes CASRENEREGRNEQFF.

V is TRBV6-1 and J is TRBJ2-7; tentatively, D is TRBD2 (6 bases). V lost 4 bases and J lost 6, with 16 bases in between. Germline-derived CDR1 and CDR2 are MNHNS and SASEGT. This CDR3 has 14 amino acids. The CDR3 DNA sequence: TGTGCCAGCAGTGGATGGAGGGGAAGCGGCGAGCAGTACTTC. Translated, it gives CASSGWRGSGEQYF.

This sequence joins TRBV5-1 and TRBJ2-1, with 8 positions matching TRBD2. Germline lookup yields CDR1 SGHRS and CDR2 YFSETQ. There are 16 residues in the CDR3. Germline trimming cut 0 bases from V and 8 bases from J; bases unmatched to any gene: 10. The CDR3 coding sequence is TGCGCCAGCAGCTTGGTATTGGTAGCGGGGATGGATGAGCAGTTCTTC. The encoded protein is CASSLVLVAGMDEQFF.

The rearrangement joins TRBV9 to TRBJ2-1, with D possibly matching TRBD2 (5 bases). The V end lost 3 bases, the J end lost 4 bases, and 20 bases lay between the germline ends. Germline loops: CDR1 SGDLS, CDR2 YYNGEE. The CDR3 is 17 amino acids. CDR3 protein: CASSADPLVSGYNEQFF. In nucleotides, the CDR3 is TGTGCCAGCAGCGCGGACCCCCTTGTATCGGGGTACAATGAGCAGTTCTTC.

This clone occurred a few times. CDR3 residues: CASDGQTYGYTF. The CDR3 DNA sequence: TGTGCCAGCGACGGACAGACGTACGGCTACACCTTC. The genes are TRBV7-9 and TRBJ1-2; weak D call: TRBD1 (6 bases). CDR3 length equals 12 residues. Germline CDR1 and CDR2: SEHNR and FQNEAQ (reference sequence). The V end was cut by 8 bases, the J end by 8 bases, with 15 bases between.

This clone was counted only a few times. The chain is built from TRBV7-2 and TRBJ2-3; TRBD2 matches at 12 bases. CDR3 length: 18 residues. V lost 5 bases to trimming and J lost 0 bases; unmatched junction nucleotides: 9. Germline V lookup: CDR1 SGHTA, CDR2 FQGNSA. In DNA form, the CDR3 reads TGTGCCAGCAGCCTCGGACTAGCGGGATCCACTAGCACAGATACGCAGTATTTT. This codes for CASSLGLAGSTSTDTQYF.

V usage is TRBV27 and J usage is TRBJ1-2, with TRBD1 matching 10 bases. The CDR3 length is 15 residues. After removal of 4 bases from V and 6 bases from J, the junction contained 8 bases not matched to a gene. The germline V gene encodes CDR1 MNHEY and CDR2 SMNVEV (reference sequence). The chain's CDR3 is CASSSPRDRGNGYTF. CDR3 nucleotides: TGTGCCAGCAGTTCCCCCCGGGACAGGGGTAATGGCTACACCTTC.

This clone was counted between two and nine times. The chain employs TRBV25-1 and TRBJ2-2; 12 bases align to TRBD2. J was trimmed by 4 bases and V by 4 bases; bases with no gene match: 4. The CDR3 runs 16 residues. Germline CDR1 is MGHDK and CDR2 is SYGVNS. The CDR3 nucleotides are TGTGCCAGCAGTGCTACTAGCGGGAGGTTCACCGGGGAGCTGTTTTTT. As protein: CASSATSGRFTGELFF.

The chain links TRBV19 to TRBJ2-1; a weak D match, TRBD2 (7 bases). The CDR3 has 15 amino acids. Germline CDR1 and CDR2: LNHDA and SQIVND (reference sequence). V was clipped by 7 bases and J by 4 bases, with 17 bases between them. Written as DNA, the CDR3 is TGTGCCAGTACCGAGGGGGGGCACCATTACAATGAGCAGTTCTTC. Translated: CASTEGGHHYNEQFF.

The CDR3 DNA is TGTGCCAGCAGCGGGCAGGGGTACACAGATACGCAGTATTTT. Protein sequence: CASSGQGYTDTQYF. The chain combines TRBV9 with TRBJ2-3; the D gene is possibly TRBD1 (6 bases). The CDR3 contains 14 residues. Trimming shortened V by 3 bases and J by 2 bases, and 10 bases separated the two germline ends. CDR1 and CDR2 from the germline V gene are SGDLS and YYNGEE.

This chain connects TRBV7-2 to TRBJ1-1; no reliable D call. The CDR3 spans 14 residues. Trimming stripped 5 bases from V and 5 bases from J, with 15 bases between. Germline CDR1 reads SGHTA; CDR2 reads FQGNSA. The CDR3 DNA sequence: TGTGCCAGCAGCCAAACCCGCTCCGCGACTGAAGCTTTCTTT. Translating it yields CASSQTRSATEAFF.

The chain carries TRBV5-1 and TRBJ2-1; TRBD2 matches at 16 bases. Germline V gene lookup returns CDR1 SGHRS and CDR2 YFSETQ. With V trimmed by 4 bases and J by 6 bases, 4 bases remained unmatched. The CDR3 totals 16 residues. Here the CDR3 DNA reads TGCGCCAGCAGCGCGGGACTAGCGGGAGGGCGCAATGAGCAGTTCTTC. This gives the protein CASSAGLAGGRNEQFF.